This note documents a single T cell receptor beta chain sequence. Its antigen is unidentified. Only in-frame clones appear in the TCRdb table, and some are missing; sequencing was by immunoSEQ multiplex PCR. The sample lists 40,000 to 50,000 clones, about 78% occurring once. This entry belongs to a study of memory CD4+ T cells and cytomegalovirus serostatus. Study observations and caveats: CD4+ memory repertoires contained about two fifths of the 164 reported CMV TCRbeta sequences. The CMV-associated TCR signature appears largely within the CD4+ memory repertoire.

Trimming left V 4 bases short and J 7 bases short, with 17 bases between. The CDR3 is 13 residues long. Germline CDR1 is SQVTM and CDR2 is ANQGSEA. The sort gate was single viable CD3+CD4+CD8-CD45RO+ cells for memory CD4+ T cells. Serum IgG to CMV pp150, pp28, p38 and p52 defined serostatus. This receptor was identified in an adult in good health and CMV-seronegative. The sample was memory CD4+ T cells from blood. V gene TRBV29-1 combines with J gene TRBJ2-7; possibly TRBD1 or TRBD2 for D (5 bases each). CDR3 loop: CSVGDVGTREQYF. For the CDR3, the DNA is TGCAGCGTTGGGGACGTAGGTACCAGGGAGCAGTACTTC.